These T cell receptor beta chains were read from a single sample in a study of patients and donors after allogeneic stem cell transplantation. Via MiXCR, TCRdb re-called the RT-PCR reads, giving one row per CDR3 protein. The data show approximately 170,000 distinct CDR3 sequences, roughly 30% seen once. The sample comprised blood, either unsorted or a sorted T cell fraction (not recorded which). These receptors were obtained from a human donor who was either an allogeneic HSCT recipient or a stem cell or donor lymphocyte infusion donor (not recorded which). It is not recorded whose cells these are; they may come from a transplant donor. Both conserved end residues are part of each CDR3. D genes are given only for firm matches. Clone size is given for some rows only: seen once, a few or many times, or a class if the clone is expanded.

.	TRBV7-9	.	TRBJ2-5	CASSPRQPLAEKETQYF	TGTGCCAGCAGCCCCCGACAGCCACTAGCAGAGAAAGAGACCCAGTACTTC
.	TRBV29-1	few	TRBJ2-2	CSVKGVFANTGELFF	TGCAGCGTCAAAGGGGTCTTCGCGAACACCGGGGAGCTGTTTTTT
TRBD1	TRBV29-1	.	TRBJ2-3	CSASRTGAVTDTQYF	TGCAGCGCTAGTAGGACAGGGGCGGTAACAGATACGCAGTATTTT
TRBD2	TRBV15	.	TRBJ2-3	CATSRLAGVADTQYF	TGTGCCACCAGCAGACTAGCGGGCGTGGCAGATACGCAGTATTTT
.	TRBV4-1	.	TRBJ2-7	CASSHPSRGYEQYF	TGCGCCAGCAGCCACCCCTCGAGAGGGTACGAGCAGTACTTC
TRBD1	TRBV7-6	once	TRBJ2-5	CASSPGQASTQYF	TGTGCCAGCAGCCCGGGACAGGCTTCGACCCAGTACTTC
.	TRBV7-6	.	TRBJ1-1	CASRPPQGQEAFF	TGTGCCAGCAGACCCCCCCAGGGGCAGGAAGCTTTCTTT
.	TRBV24-1	.	TRBJ2-4	CATSSRVGNIQYF	TGTGCCACCTCCAGCAGGGTTGGAAACATTCAGTACTTC
TRBD1	TRBV6-5	.	TRBJ1-4	CASSSPRTGKEEKLFF	TGTGCCAGCAGTTCCCCACGGACAGGGAAAGAGGAAAAACTGTTTTTT
.	TRBV12-3/TRBV12-4	.	TRBJ2-1	CASSFGRVTHEQFF	TGTGCCAGCAGTTTCGGCAGGGTGACCCATGAGCAGTTCTTC
.	TRBV13	many	TRBJ1-4	CASSLNSGSNEKLFF	TGTGCCAGCAGCTTAAACAGCGGATCGAATGAAAAACTGTTTTTT
TRBD2	TRBV4-2	few	TRBJ2-1	CASSQVGLAVSSYNEQFF	TGTGCCAGCAGCCAGGTAGGACTAGCGGTCAGCTCCTACAATGAGCAGTTCTTC
.	TRBV7-9	.	TRBJ1-2	CASRLEDTLGGYTF	TGTGCCAGCAGGCTAGAGGACACACTTGGTGGCTACACCTTC
.	TRBV14	.	TRBJ2-7	CASSQGGLYSYEQYF	TGTGCCAGCAGCCAAGGAGGCCTTTACTCCTACGAGCAGTACTTC
.	TRBV29-1	few	TRBJ2-1	CSVRRAYNEQFF	TGCAGCGTCCGTAGAGCTTACAATGAGCAGTTCTTC
.	TRBV7-9	few	TRBJ2-1	CASSLGGVDEQFF	TGTGCCAGCAGCTTAGGCGGGGTCGATGAGCAGTTCTTC
TRBD1	TRBV11-1	few	TRBJ2-7	CASSADRGRQYF	TGTGCCAGCAGCGCGGACAGGGGGAGGCAGTACTTC
.	TRBV20-1	.	TRBJ1-6	CSAPPSSYNSPLHF	TGCAGTGCTCCCCCGAGCTCCTATAATTCACCCCTCCACTTT
.	TRBV20-1	.	TRBJ2-7	CSAKGETYEQYF	TGCAGTGCTAAGGGGGAGACCTACGAGCAGTACTTC
.	TRBV14	.	TRBJ2-1	CASSRGVAPYNEQFF	TGTGCCAGCAGCCGCGGGGTAGCGCCGTACAATGAGCAGTTCTTC